The text below deals with one T cell receptor (beta chain). What it recognizes is unknown. These data belong to a study of cytomegalovirus exposure and HLA in healthy donors. Study results and limitations: Most CMV-associated TCR beta chains were later found to appear HLA-restricted.

J gave up 0 bases and V 6 bases, and 6 bases lay outside the gene matches. This CDR3 contains 15 residues. Germline assignment: CDR1 MNHNS and CDR2 SASEGT. PCR primers comprised 60 Vbeta and 13 Jbeta primers. The method was immunoSEQ multiplex PCR; TCRdb's version includes in-frame clones alone and lacks a portion of them. The table records roughly 120,000 clones, over 8.5% of them present only once. This chain links TRBV6-1 with TRBJ1-2; 8 nucleotides match TRBD1. This receptor was identified in a woman in her 40s in good health and CMV-seropositive. Input material: PBMCs. Here the CDR3 reads CASSVRQGTNYGYTF. CDR3 DNA: TGTGCCAGCAGCGTCAGACAGGGGACTAACTATGGCTACACCTTC.